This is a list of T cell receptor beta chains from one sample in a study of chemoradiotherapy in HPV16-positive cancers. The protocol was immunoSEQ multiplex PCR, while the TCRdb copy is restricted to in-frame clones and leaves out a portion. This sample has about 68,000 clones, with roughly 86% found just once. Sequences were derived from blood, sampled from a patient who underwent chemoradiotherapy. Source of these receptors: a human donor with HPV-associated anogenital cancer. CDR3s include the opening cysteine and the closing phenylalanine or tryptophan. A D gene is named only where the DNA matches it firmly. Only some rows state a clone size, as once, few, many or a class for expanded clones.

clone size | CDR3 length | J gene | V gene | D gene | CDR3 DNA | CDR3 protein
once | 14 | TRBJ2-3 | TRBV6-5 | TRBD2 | TGTGCCAGCAGTGCTAGCGGGGGGGCGGATACGCAGTATTTT | CASSASGGADTQYF
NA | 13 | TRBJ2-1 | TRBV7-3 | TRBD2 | TGTGCCAGCAGCTCGACTAGCTTCAATGAGCAGTTCTTC | CASSSTSFNEQFF
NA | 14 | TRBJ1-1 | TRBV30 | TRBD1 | TGTGCCTGGTTCTTCGACAGGGCGGGCACTGAAGCTTTCTTT | CAWFFDRAGTEAFF
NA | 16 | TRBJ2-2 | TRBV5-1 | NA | TGCGCCAGCAGCTTGGCCGGGACGACGAACACCGGGGAGCTGTTTTTT | CASSLAGTTNTGELFF
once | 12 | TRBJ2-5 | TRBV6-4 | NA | TGTGCCTCGCAACGTAGGGAAGAGACCCAGTACTTC | CASQRREETQYF
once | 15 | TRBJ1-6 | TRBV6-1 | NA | TGTGCCAGCAGTGAAAGGGGACCGAATAATTCACCCCTCCACTTT | CASSERGPNNSPLHF
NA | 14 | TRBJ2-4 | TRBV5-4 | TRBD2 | TGTGCCAGCAGCTTGGCCGGCACGGGAGGGCGGCCGAACTTC | CASSLAGTGGRPNF
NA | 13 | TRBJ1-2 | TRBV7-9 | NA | TGTGCCAGCAGCTTATCTGGGCCGGATGGCTACACCTTC | CASSLSGPDGYTF
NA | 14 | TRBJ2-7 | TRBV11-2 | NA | TGTGCCAGCAGCCCAAGGGCCATCTCCTACGAGCAGTACTTC | CASSPRAISYEQYF
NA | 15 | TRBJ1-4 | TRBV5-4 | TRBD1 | TGTGCCAGCAGCTTGGGCGGGACAGGGGGCTGGAAACTGTTTTTT | CASSLGGTGGWKLFF
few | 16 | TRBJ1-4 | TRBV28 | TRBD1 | TGTGCCAGCAGTCCCGGCCAGGGGGGGTCGTATGAAAAACTGTTTTTT | CASSPGQGGSYEKLFF
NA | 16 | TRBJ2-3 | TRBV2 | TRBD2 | TGTGCCAGCAGCCCTCGACGGAGCGGGGGGATAGATACGCAGTATTTT | CASSPRRSGGIDTQYF
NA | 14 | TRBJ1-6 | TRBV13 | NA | TGTGCCAGCAGCACAGGACAGTCTAATTCACCCCTCCACTTT | CASSTGQSNSPLHF
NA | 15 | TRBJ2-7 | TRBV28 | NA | TGTGCCAGCAGCCGCCCCCTGGCTAACCACTACGAGCAGTACTTC | CASSRPLANHYEQYF
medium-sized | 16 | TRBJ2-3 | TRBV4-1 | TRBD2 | TGCGCCAGCAGCCAAGATCGGGCGGGGGGCACAGATACGCAGTATTTT | CASSQDRAGGTDTQYF
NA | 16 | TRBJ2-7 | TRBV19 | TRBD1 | TGTGCCAGTAGTCCGTGGACAGGTGATGATATCTACGAGCAGTACTTC | CASSPWTGDDIYEQYF
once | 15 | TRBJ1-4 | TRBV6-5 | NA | TGTGCCAGCAGTTACGGGACCTCTGGAGGTGAAAAACTGTTTTTT | CASSYGTSGGEKLFF
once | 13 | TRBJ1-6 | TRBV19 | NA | TGTGCCAGTAGCTCGTCGCATAATTCACCCCTCCACTTT | CASSSSHNSPLHF
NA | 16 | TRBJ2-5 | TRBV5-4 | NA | TGTGCCAGCAGCTTGGAGGTGGCAGGGGGGTCCGAGACCCAGTACTTC | CASSLEVAGGSETQYF
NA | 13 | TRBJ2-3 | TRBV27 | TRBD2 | TGTGCCACGGCGGCGGGGGGCACAGATACGCAGTATTTT | CATAAGGTDTQYF
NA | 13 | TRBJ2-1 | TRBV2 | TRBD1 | TGTGCCAGCAGATTTGGACAGGGTGGTGAGCAGTTCTTC | CASRFGQGGEQFF
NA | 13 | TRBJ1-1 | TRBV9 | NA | TGTGCCAGCAGCGCCGGACGGAACACTGAAGCTTTCTTT | CASSAGRNTEAFF
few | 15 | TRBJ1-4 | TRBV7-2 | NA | TGTGCCAGCAGCGCGGACGGCAAAACTAATGAAAAACTGTTTTTT | CASSADGKTNEKLFF
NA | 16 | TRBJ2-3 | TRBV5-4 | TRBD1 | TGTGCCAGCAGCTTGGTCGGGACAGGGGCGGGAGATACGCAGTATTTT | CASSLVGTGAGDTQYF
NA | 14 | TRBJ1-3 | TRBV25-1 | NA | TGTGCCAGCAGTGATATTAGCTCTGGAAACACCATATATTTT | CASSDISSGNTIYF
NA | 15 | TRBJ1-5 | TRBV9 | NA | TGTGCCAGCAGCGTAGACCCATCTAGCAATCAGCCCCAGCATTTT | CASSVDPSSNQPQHF
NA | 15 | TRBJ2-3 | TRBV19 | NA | TGTGCCAGTACCTACTCCGGGGGGCAGTCAGATACGCAGTATTTT | CASTYSGGQSDTQYF
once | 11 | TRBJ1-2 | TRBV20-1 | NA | TGCAGTGCTAGAACGCAGAATGGCTACACCTTC | CSARTQNGYTF
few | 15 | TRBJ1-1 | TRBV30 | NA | TGTGCCTGGAGTGGTGGAGATAGAGGGGGCACTGAAGCTTTCTTT | CAWSGGDRGGTEAFF
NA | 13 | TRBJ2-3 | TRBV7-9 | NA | TGTGCCAGCAGCTTTAGGGGTGCAGATACGCAGTATTTT | CASSFRGADTQYF
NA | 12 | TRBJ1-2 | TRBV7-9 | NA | TGTGCCAGCAGCTCGGACAGCTATGGCTACACCTTC | CASSSDSYGYTF
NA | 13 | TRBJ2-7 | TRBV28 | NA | TGTGCCAGCAGTTTATTCGGCCTCCACGAGCAGTACTTC | CASSLFGLHEQYF
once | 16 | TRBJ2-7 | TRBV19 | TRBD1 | TGTGCCAGTAGAAAATCCGGGACAGGGACCTCCTACGAGCAGTACTTC | CASRKSGTGTSYEQYF
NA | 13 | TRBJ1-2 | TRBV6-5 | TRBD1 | TGTGCCAGCAGTCTGACAGGGGTGTATGGCTACACCTTC | CASSLTGVYGYTF
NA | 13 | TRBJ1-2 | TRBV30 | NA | TGTGCCTGGAGCCAAAGCGATAACTATGGCTACACCTTC | CAWSQSDNYGYTF
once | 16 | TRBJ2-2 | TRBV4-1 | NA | TGCGCCAGCAGCCAAGGTGGTTTTCTGAACACCGGGGAGCTGTTTTTT | CASSQGGFLNTGELFF
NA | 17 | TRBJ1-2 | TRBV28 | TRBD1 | TGTGCCAGCAGGACTTATGGACAGGGCCCCCTTTACTATGGCTACACCTTC | CASRTYGQGPLYYGYTF
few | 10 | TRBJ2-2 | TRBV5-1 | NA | TGCGCCAGCAGCCCCGGGGAGCTGTTTTTT | CASSPGELFF
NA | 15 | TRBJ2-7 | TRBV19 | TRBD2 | TGTGCCAGTAGTATAGGGAGGACTAGCTCGGGCGAGCAGTACTTC | CASSIGRTSSGEQYF
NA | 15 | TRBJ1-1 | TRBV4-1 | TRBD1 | TGCGCCAGCAGCCAGCCAGGACAGGGCGGGACTGAAGCTTTCTTT | CASSQPGQGGTEAFF
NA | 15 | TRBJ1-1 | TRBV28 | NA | TGTGCCAGCAGTTTAATCGACAGATTAAACACTGAAGCTTTCTTT | CASSLIDRLNTEAFF
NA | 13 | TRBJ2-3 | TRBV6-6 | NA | TGTGCCAGCAGTTACTCGCCAACAGATACGCAGTATTTT | CASSYSPTDTQYF
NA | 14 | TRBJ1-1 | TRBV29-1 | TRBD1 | TGCAGCGCCTACAGGGGGCTAGGGAACACTGAAGCTTTCTTT | CSAYRGLGNTEAFF
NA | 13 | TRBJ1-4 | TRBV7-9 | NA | TGTGCCAGCAGCTTTGTGGGCGAGCAAGAACTGTTTTTT | CASSFVGEQELFF